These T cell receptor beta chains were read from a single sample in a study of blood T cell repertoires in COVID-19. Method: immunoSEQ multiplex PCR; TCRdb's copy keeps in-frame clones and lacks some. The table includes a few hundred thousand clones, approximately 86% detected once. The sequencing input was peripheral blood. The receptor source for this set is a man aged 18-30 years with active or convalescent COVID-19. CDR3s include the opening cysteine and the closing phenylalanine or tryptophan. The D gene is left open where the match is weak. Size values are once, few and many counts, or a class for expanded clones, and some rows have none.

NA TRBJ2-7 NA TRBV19 TGTGCCAGTAGTATGGCGGGTGGAATTGCCTACGAGCAGTACTTC CASSMAGGIAYEQYF
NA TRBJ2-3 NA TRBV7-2 TGTGCCAGCAGCTTAGTTTCACTAGCAGCAGATACGCAGTATTTT CASSLVSLAADTQYF
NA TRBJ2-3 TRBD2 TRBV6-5 TGTGCCAGCAGTTACTCCATAGCGGGGGGAACAGATACGCAGTATTTT CASSYSIAGGTDTQYF
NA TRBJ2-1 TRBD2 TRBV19 TGTGCCAGTAGTTCGGCACTAGCGGGAGTGGATGAGCAGTTCTTC CASSSALAGVDEQFF
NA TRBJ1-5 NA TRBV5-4 TGTGCCAGCAGCACGTACAGGGACCTATATCAGCCCCAGCATTTT CASSTYRDLYQPQHF
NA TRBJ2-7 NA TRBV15 TGTGCCACCAGCAGCCCGGGCAGGGGTTACGAGCAGTACTTC CATSSPGRGYEQYF
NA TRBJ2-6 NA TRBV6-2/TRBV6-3 TGTGCCAGCAGTTCCAGACCAGGGGTGGGGGCCAACGTCCTGACTTTC CASSSRPGVGANVLTF
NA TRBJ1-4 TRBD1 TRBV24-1 TGTGCCACCAGTGACCGGGACAGTAAATCCGCAACTAATGAAAAACTGTTTTTT CATSDRDSKSATNEKLFF
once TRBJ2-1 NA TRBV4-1 TGCGCCAGCAGCCAATCCCGGGAGAGCCACAATGAGCAGTTCTTC CASSQSRESHNEQFF
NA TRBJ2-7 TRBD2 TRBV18 TGTGCCAGCTCACCGGGAGGGACGGACCTTGGCGAGCAGTACTTC CASSPGGTDLGEQYF
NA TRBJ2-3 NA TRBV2 TGTGCCAGCAGCTCTCAGGGGCTATACACAGATACGCAGTATTTT CASSSQGLYTDTQYF
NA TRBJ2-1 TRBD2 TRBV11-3 TGTGCCAGCAGCACAAGTAGCGGGAGGCCTAGGGAGGAGCAGTTCTTC CASSTSSGRPREEQFF
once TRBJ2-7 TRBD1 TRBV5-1 TGCGCCAGCAGCGCCGGGACAGGGGGATACGAGCAGTACTTC CASSAGTGGYEQYF
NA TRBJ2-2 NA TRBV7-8 TGTGCCAGCAGCTTAGTCGGACAGTTTATGGAGGAGCTGTTTTTT CASSLVGQFMEELFF
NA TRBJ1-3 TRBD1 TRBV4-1 TGCGCCAGCAGTCTAAGTAAGATCCCGGACAGGGGTGATGGAAACACCATATATTTT CASSLSKIPDRGDGNTIYF
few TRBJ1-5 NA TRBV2 TGTGCCAGCACCATCCAGGGGAGGGATCAGCCCCAGCATTTT CASTIQGRDQPQHF
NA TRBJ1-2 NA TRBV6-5 TGTGCCAGCACGCCATCGGTACTCAAGGGCTACACCTTC CASTPSVLKGYTF
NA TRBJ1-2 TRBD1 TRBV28 TGTGCCAGCAGTTTAGCGGCTCAGGGGGGTTATGGCTACACCTTC CASSLAAQGGYGYTF
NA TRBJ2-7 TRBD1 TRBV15 TGTGCCACCAGCAGACACCACTCGGACAGGAGCCCCTACGAGCAGTACTTC CATSRHHSDRSPYEQYF
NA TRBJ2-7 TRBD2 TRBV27 TGTGCCAGCAGTACGATCAGGGAGGGTACCTACGAGCAGTACTTC CASSTIREGTYEQYF
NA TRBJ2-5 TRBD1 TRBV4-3 TGCGCCAGCAGCCAAGAATACAGGGGGGAGACCCAGTACTTC CASSQEYRGETQYF
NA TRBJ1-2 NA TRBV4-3 TGCGCCAGCAGCCAAGATCGGCGAAGACTCTATGGCTACACCTTC CASSQDRRRLYGYTF
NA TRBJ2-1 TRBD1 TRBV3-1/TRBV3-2 TGTGCCAGCACCGACAGGGGTGGACCCTACAATGAGCAGTTCTTC CASTDRGGPYNEQFF
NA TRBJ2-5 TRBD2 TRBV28 TGTGCCAGCAGAGTACTTGTAGAGCTTTCGGGGGGTTGGGAGACCCAGTACTTC CASRVLVELSGGWETQYF
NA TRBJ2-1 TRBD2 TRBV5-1 TGCGCCAGCAGCAGGACGACTAGCCTCTACAATGAGCAGTTCTTC CASSRTTSLYNEQFF
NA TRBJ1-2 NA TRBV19 TGTGCCAGTAGTATACAGGGGATGTACTATGGCTACACCTTC CASSIQGMYYGYTF
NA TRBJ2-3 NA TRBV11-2 TGTGCCAGCAGCGATTCACTACTACCCACTTCGCGTGGAGATACGCAGTATTTT CASSDSLLPTSRGDTQYF
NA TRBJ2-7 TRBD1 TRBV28 TGTGCCAGCAGTTCGGGACAGGGCTACTACGAGCAGTACTTC CASSSGQGYYEQYF
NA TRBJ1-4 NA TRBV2 TGTGCCAGCAGTGAAGCCCAATTAGGCCGAGGCCGGAATGAAAAACTGTTTTTT CASSEAQLGRGRNEKLFF
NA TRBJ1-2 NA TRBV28 TGTGCCAGCAGTACAGGGATTAGCTATGGCTACACCTTC CASSTGISYGYTF
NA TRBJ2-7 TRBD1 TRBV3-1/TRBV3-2 TGTGCCAGCAGCCCGGCAGGGGGCGCGGAGGAGCAGTACTTC CASSPAGGAEEQYF
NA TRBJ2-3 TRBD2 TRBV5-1 TGCGCCAGCAGCGTAGCGGGAGCGAGCACAGATACGCAGTATTTT CASSVAGASTDTQYF
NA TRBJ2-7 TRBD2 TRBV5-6 TGTGCCAGCAGCTTCCGGCTAGCGGGCTCCTCCTACGAGCAGTACTTC CASSFRLAGSSYEQYF
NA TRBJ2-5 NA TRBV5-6 TGTGCCAGCAGCTTGGCCGGGAGTTGGCCAAGCCAAGAGACCCAGTACTTC CASSLAGSWPSQETQYF
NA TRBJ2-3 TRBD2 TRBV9 TGTGCCAGCAGCGTATTACTAGCGGGCACAGATACGCAGTATTTT CASSVLLAGTDTQYF
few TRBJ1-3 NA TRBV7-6 TGTGCCAGCAGCTTAGGGGCGGGAAGGCCGTCTGGAAACACCATATATTTT CASSLGAGRPSGNTIYF
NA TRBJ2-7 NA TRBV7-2 TGTGCCAGCAGCTTACAGGGAACCTACGAGCAGTACTTC CASSLQGTYEQYF
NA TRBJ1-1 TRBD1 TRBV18 TGTGCCAGCTCACCAAATCCGGGACAGTTTAACACTGAAGCTTTCTTT CASSPNPGQFNTEAFF
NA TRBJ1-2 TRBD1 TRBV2 TGTGCCAGCGTAGGACAGGGTGGCGGCTACACCTTC CASVGQGGGYTF
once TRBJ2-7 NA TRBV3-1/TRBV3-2 TGTGCCAGCAGCCAAGAGTCCGGGTTCAGTTCGTACGAGCAGTACTTC CASSQESGFSSYEQYF
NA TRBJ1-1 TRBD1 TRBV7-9 TGTGCCAGCAGCACACAGGGGGGGATGAACACTGAAGCTTTCTTT CASSTQGGMNTEAFF
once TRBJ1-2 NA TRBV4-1 TGCGCCAGCAGCCTAGACGCCCTAGGTTACGGCTACACCTTC CASSLDALGYGYTF
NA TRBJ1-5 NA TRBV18 TGTGCCAGCTCACCTCCAGGGGTGGGCCTCAATCAGCCCCAGCATTTT CASSPPGVGLNQPQHF
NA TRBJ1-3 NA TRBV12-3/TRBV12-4 TGTGCCAGCAGTTTAGGCGTAGGAAACACCATATATTTT CASSLGVGNTIYF
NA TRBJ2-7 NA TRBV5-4 TGTGCCAGCAGCTTGGACGCGCTCGAGCAGTACTTC CASSLDALEQYF
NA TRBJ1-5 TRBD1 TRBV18 TGTGCCAGCTCACCGGCGGGACAGCTCAATCAGCCCCAGCATTTT CASSPAGQLNQPQHF
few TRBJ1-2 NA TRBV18 TGTGCCAGCTCACAAAACGCAGGGGACTATGGCTACACCTTC CASSQNAGDYGYTF
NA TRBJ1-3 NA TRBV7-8 TGTGCCAGCAGCCCTAGAATGGGTTCTGGAAACACCATATATTTT CASSPRMGSGNTIYF
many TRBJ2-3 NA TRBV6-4 TGTGCCAGCAGTGCCGGAGACCAGGGAGGTACAGATACGCAGTATTTT CASSAGDQGGTDTQYF
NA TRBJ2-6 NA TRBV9 TGTGCCAGCAGCGGAACAGGAAACTCTGGGGCCAACGTCCTGACTTTC CASSGTGNSGANVLTF
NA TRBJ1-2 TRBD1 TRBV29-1 TGCAGCGTTGAAGATGGGGCAGGGGGACAGCAGAAGAACTATGGCTACACCTTC CSVEDGAGGQQKNYGYTF
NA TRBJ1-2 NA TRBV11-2 TGTGCCAGCAGCTCGGAACCGGGACTCAAATGGATGGGTTATGGCTACACCTTC CASSSEPGLKWMGYGYTF